This record covers a single T cell receptor (beta chain). What it binds is unknown. The sample belongs to a study of cytomegalovirus exposure and HLA in healthy donors. Across the whole study: Unique TCR beta sequences numbering 117 million came from 150 million to 200 million T cells in an earlier analysis.

Healthy bone marrow donors supplied every sample. The PCR used 60 Vbeta and 13 Jbeta primers. Profiled with immunoSEQ multiplex PCR; TCRdb holds only in-frame clones, not every one. The table has about 180,000 clones, 76% seen once. Whole-study findings and limits: Researchers reportedly found TCR beta sequences accurately predicted most subjects' HLA-A and HLA-B alleles. Rates of TCR association differed by HLA locus in a later analysis, with DRB1 highest and HLA-C lowest.

The TCR comes from a woman aged 30 to 39 in good health and CMV-seropositive. The specimen sequenced was PBMCs.

The CDR3, as DNA: TGTGCCAGCAGTTACTCGATGGGGGGAACTAATGAAAAACTGTTTTTT. Amino acid sequence: CASSYSMGGTNEKLFF. The chain uses TRBV6-5 and TRBJ1-4, with a possible D match to TRBD1 (5 bases). CDR1 is MNHEY and CDR2 is SVGAGI in the germline V gene. V was clipped by 0 bases and J by 1 base, with 9 bases between them. The CDR3 consists of 16 residues.